The rows below give T cell receptor beta chains drawn from one sample of a study of T cells in Graves' hyperthyroidism and ophthalmopathy. Using its own MiXCR run on the multiplex PCR reads, TCRdb lists one record per CDR3 protein. Among approximately 370,000 distinct CDR3 sequences listed, about a sixth were seen once. Material for sequencing was blood. The receptors shown here come from a woman aged 30 to 39 with Graves' hyperthyroidism that later progressed to Graves' ophthalmopathy. Each CDR3 is given without its conserved first and last residue. The D gene is left open where the match is weak. Expanded clones get a size class; other rows say once, few or many, or leave the size out.

d_call j_call cdr3_length clone_size v_call cdr3_aa
TRBD2 TRBJ2-3 12 - TRBV11-2 ASRGLAGRGTQY
- TRBJ2-7 11 - TRBV20-1 SAGPDGFYEQY
- TRBJ1-1 14 - TRBV29-1 SAGGGKDPSKFPAF
TRBD2 TRBJ2-7 12 many TRBV20-1 SANPGLVGHEQY
TRBD2 TRBJ2-1 13 few TRBV20-1 SASNAGGPYNEQF
- TRBJ2-1 13 few TRBV20-1 SARVSGFPYNEQF
TRBD1 TRBJ1-2 13 many TRBV27 ASKPSRTGDYGYT
- TRBJ2-1 13 many TRBV28 ASSGGRQGDNEQF
- TRBJ1-1 12 many TRBV27 ASKERGGNTEAF
TRBD1 TRBJ1-1 12 many TRBV6-1 ASSNSGIQGGAF
TRBD1 TRBJ1-6 16 many TRBV27 ASSLSMDLTGERSPLH
- TRBJ1-2 12 many TRBV5-1 ASSDSGPSRGYT
- TRBJ1-1 13 many TRBV27 ASSSTSTADTEAF
- TRBJ1-3 12 few TRBV6-1 ASSEKENGNTIY
- TRBJ2-1 15 few TRBV7-9 ASSSRRGGAVYNEQF
TRBD1 TRBJ2-5 13 few TRBV29-1 SVGIPGQEGKTQY
- TRBJ1-4 14 once TRBV2 ASSEMLGASGEKLF
- TRBJ2-1 10 - TRBV12-3/TRBV12-4 ASSPRLVEQF
TRBD2 TRBJ2-2 14 - TRBV5-1 ASSPWTGGQSGELF
- TRBJ2-5 14 many TRBV28 ASSYDRQDRKETQY
- TRBJ2-7 15 many TRBV7-9 ASSSGVFQQTIYEQY
TRBD2 TRBJ2-1 15 few TRBV5-1 ASSLGMATSVYNEQF
- TRBJ2-7 12 many TRBV28 ASSPLGVSYEQY
- TRBJ2-7 10 many TRBV28 ASKGRTYEQY
- TRBJ2-5 10 many TRBV20-1 SANPPSETQY
TRBD2 TRBJ2-7 11 many TRBV2 ASRPLAGDEQY
TRBD2 TRBJ2-1 11 few TRBV9 ASSLAEFNEQF
- TRBJ2-3 13 - TRBV7-9 ASSIRASNPDTQY
TRBD1 TRBJ1-5 13 many TRBV27 ASSSDRAGNQPQH
TRBD1 TRBJ2-7 14 many TRBV28 ASSDLRTGGGGEQY
- TRBJ2-1 15 - TRBV4-1 ASSLVSGSGSYNEQF
- TRBJ2-7 12 few TRBV20-1 SAEFYGISYEQY
- TRBJ1-4 12 - TRBV30 ALTRTGPNEKLF
- TRBJ2-1 16 many TRBV14 ASSEGDLGTLPLDEQF
- TRBJ2-7 12 many TRBV20-1 SYEGGLDSYEQY
- TRBJ2-2 14 few TRBV27 ASSLITSRVTGELF
TRBD1 TRBJ2-1 14 few TRBV12-3/TRBV12-4 ASSSGTGGLYNEQF
- TRBJ1-2 11 few TRBV19 ASSWFRGNGYT
TRBD2 TRBJ2-5 11 many TRBV2 ASIAGGKETQY
TRBD1 TRBJ1-5 17 - TRBV7-9 ASSLYASGTGLDNQPQH
TRBD1 TRBJ1-2 16 - TRBV5-4 ASSQEGQLNQMTYGYT
- TRBJ2-6 12 many TRBV12-3/TRBV12-4 ASSWNSGANVLT
- TRBJ1-4 13 few TRBV6-1 ASTRTGKTNEKLF
- TRBJ2-4 13 many TRBV11-2 ASSLGGGDGNIQY
- TRBJ2-5 9 many TRBV18 ASSPRETQY
- TRBJ2-7 15 many TRBV7-6 ASSLNPFKLGSYEQY
- TRBJ2-7 11 - TRBV20-1 SAPGTVTYEQY
- TRBJ2-5 12 - TRBV5-1 ASSLSDNKETQY
TRBD2 TRBJ2-1 14 - TRBV14 ASSQNSGRAFCEQF
TRBD2 TRBJ2-1 16 many TRBV18 ASSPPEIGLATYNEQF